Listed below are T cell receptor beta chains from one sample, sequenced in a study of lymphopenia after photon versus proton radiotherapy. Sequencing used immunoSEQ multiplex PCR; TCRdb keeps in-frame clones, though not all of them. The sample records 30,000 to 45,000 clones, about 94% being singletons. This sample comprised peripheral blood, obtained from a patient treated with photon-based radiotherapy. All receptors come from a man aged 60 to 75 with cholangiocarcinoma. Both conserved end residues are part of each CDR3. The order of the fields is V gene, J gene, clone size, D gene, CDR3 DNA, CDR3 protein. A D gene is named only where the DNA matches it firmly. Some rows have no size entry. The others give once, few or many, or a class for an expanded clone.

TRBV11-2	TRBJ1-1	NA	NA	TGTGCCAGCAGTCTAGAGTCACAGGGCACTGAAGCTTTCTTT	CASSLESQGTEAFF
TRBV9	TRBJ2-3	NA	TRBD2	TGTGCCAGCAGCGCCATACTAGCGGGAAACACAGATACGCAGTATTTT	CASSAILAGNTDTQYF
TRBV7-9	TRBJ2-3	NA	TRBD2	TGTGCCAGCAGTTCTACCCGTAGCGGGATCGGGTCAGATACGCAGTATTTT	CASSSTRSGIGSDTQYF
TRBV6-4	TRBJ2-1	NA	TRBD2	TGTGCCACCGGACTAGCGGGAGGACGGGAGCAGTTCTTC	CATGLAGGREQFF
TRBV27	TRBJ1-2	NA	NA	TGTGCCAGCAGTTTGAGTGGCAGAGACTATGGCTACACCTTC	CASSLSGRDYGYTF
TRBV4-1	TRBJ2-7	once	NA	TGCGCCAGCAGCCAAGATCTCTCGGACGGTACCTACGAGCAGTACTTC	CASSQDLSDGTYEQYF
TRBV15	TRBJ2-2	NA	NA	TGTGCCACCAGCACCGGGACACCTACTGTGTTTTTT	CATSTGTPTVFF
TRBV6-5	TRBJ1-5	few	TRBD1	TGTGCCAGCAGTTACGACGGGACAGGGAATCAGCCCCAGCATTTT	CASSYDGTGNQPQHF
TRBV29-1	TRBJ2-1	NA	TRBD2	TGCAGCGTCGGCTTAGCGGGAGGCGGGAATGAGCAGTTCTTC	CSVGLAGGGNEQFF
TRBV29-1	TRBJ1-2	NA	TRBD1	TGCAGCGTTGACCAGGGGGACTATGGCTACACCTTC	CSVDQGDYGYTF
TRBV7-9	TRBJ1-4	NA	NA	TGTGCCAGCAGTATCGTTAGGGACTATGCAACTAATGAAAAACTGTTTTTT	CASSIVRDYATNEKLFF
TRBV9	TRBJ2-1	NA	NA	TGTGCCAGCAGCGTAGATGCGGGACGAGGTGAGCAGTTCTTC	CASSVDAGRGEQFF
TRBV18	TRBJ1-3	NA	NA	TGTGCCAGCTCACCCGATAACGACGGAGGAAACACCATATATTTT	CASSPDNDGGNTIYF
TRBV18	TRBJ2-7	NA	NA	TGTGCCAGCTCACCCCGACGACACTACGAGCAGTACTTC	CASSPRRHYEQYF
TRBV6-5	TRBJ1-5	NA	TRBD1	TGTGCCAGCAGCGCGACAGGGGGTGGCAATCAGCCCCAGCATTTT	CASSATGGGNQPQHF
TRBV4-2	TRBJ2-2	NA	NA	TGTGCCAGCAGCCTAAAGCGGGTCGCGAACACCGGGGAGCTGTTTTTT	CASSLKRVANTGELFF
TRBV20-1	TRBJ1-1	NA	NA	TGCAGTGCTAGGTCCCCGAGGCTTGCTTTCTTT	CSARSPRLAFF
TRBV7-9	TRBJ2-3	NA	NA	TGTGCCAGCAGCTTAGGGACTACCCGCGGAGATACGCAGTATTTT	CASSLGTTRGDTQYF
TRBV19	TRBJ1-1	NA	NA	TGTGCCAGTAGTCAATTGGCAGGGATGAACACTGAAGCTTTCTTT	CASSQLAGMNTEAFF
TRBV27	TRBJ2-1	NA	TRBD2	TGTGCCAGCAGTTTATATGGCCGGGGGGTGGACAATGAGCAGTTCTTC	CASSLYGRGVDNEQFF
TRBV5-1	TRBJ2-1	once	TRBD2	TGCGCCAGCAGCTCACTAGCGGGAGGCACCTACAATGAGCAGTTCTTC	CASSSLAGGTYNEQFF
TRBV7-9	TRBJ2-2	NA	TRBD2	TGTGCCAGCAGCTTAATGGCCCCGACTAGCGGGAGAAGCACCGGGGAGCTGTTTTTT	CASSLMAPTSGRSTGELFF
TRBV5-1	TRBJ2-3	NA	TRBD2	TGCGCCAGCAGCTTGCCGCTAGCGGGAGCCACAGATACGCAGTATTTT	CASSLPLAGATDTQYF
TRBV29-1	TRBJ2-1	NA	NA	TGCAGCGTTGGTCCCAGCACAGGGACGGCTGAGCAGTTCTTC	CSVGPSTGTAEQFF
TRBV6-6	TRBJ2-2	NA	NA	TGTGCCAGCAGTGATCTAGAAAACACCGGGGAGCTGTTTTTT	CASSDLENTGELFF
TRBV7-9	TRBJ2-1	NA	NA	TGTGCCAGCAGCTTAGTGGGAGAGGTGTTCTTC	CASSLVGEVFF
TRBV7-8	TRBJ2-7	NA	NA	TGTGCCAGCAGCTTAGATGGGGGGCTTCCTCCCTACGAGCAGTACTTC	CASSLDGGLPPYEQYF
TRBV12-5	TRBJ1-5	NA	NA	TGTGCTAGTGGCGCTGACGGGAATCAGCCCCAGCATTTT	CASGADGNQPQHF
TRBV28	TRBJ1-2	NA	NA	TGTGCCAGCAGTGTAGGGAACAGAGTCTATGGCTACACCTTC	CASSVGNRVYGYTF
TRBV7-2	TRBJ1-5	NA	NA	TGTGCCAGCAGTTTAAACATCAGGGGTCAGCCCCAGCATTTT	CASSLNIRGQPQHF
TRBV11-2	TRBJ1-1	NA	NA	TGTGCCAGCAGCTTAGGCCCGGTAAACACTGAAGCTTTCTTT	CASSLGPVNTEAFF
TRBV4-1	TRBJ1-1	NA	NA	TGCGCCAGCAGCCAAGTTGATAAGCCAAACACTGAAGCTTTCTTT	CASSQVDKPNTEAFF
TRBV6-1	TRBJ1-2	NA	NA	TGTGCCAGCAGCGACGGAGAAATCACATATGGCTACACCTTC	CASSDGEITYGYTF
TRBV28	TRBJ2-4	NA	TRBD2	TGTGCCAGCTTTCCATCCCCGGGGGCTAGCGGGAGTCTCCAAAACATTCAGTACTTC	CASFPSPGASGSLQNIQYF
TRBV9	TRBJ2-1	NA	TRBD2	TGTGCCAGCAGCGTAGAGGCTAGCGGGAGTGCTATAGGGTATGAGCAGTTCTTC	CASSVEASGSAIGYEQFF
TRBV27	TRBJ2-7	NA	TRBD1	TGTGCCAGTAAGCCCCCAGGGGGCGAGCAGTACTTC	CASKPPGGEQYF
TRBV7-9	TRBJ2-7	NA	NA	TGTGCCAGCAGCTTTACGGCTTCCCACGAGCAGTACTTC	CASSFTASHEQYF
TRBV7-3	TRBJ2-3	NA	TRBD2	TGTGCCAGCAGCTTATTGGGGTACACTAGCGGGAGTCAGACAGATACGCAGTATTTT	CASSLLGYTSGSQTDTQYF
TRBV5-1	TRBJ2-5	NA	NA	TGCGCCAGCAGGCAGGGGATGGGGGAGACCCAGTACTTC	CASRQGMGETQYF
TRBV9	TRBJ2-1	NA	NA	TGTGCCAGCAGCGTACAGGACTTGAGCTCCTACAATGAGCAGTTCTTC	CASSVQDLSSYNEQFF
TRBV28	TRBJ1-6	once	NA	TGTGCCAGCAGGATAACCACAGGGCTTAATTCACCCCTCCACTTT	CASRITTGLNSPLHF
TRBV2	TRBJ1-5	once	NA	TGTGCCAGCAGTGAGGGCAGGGGCAGCAATCAGCCCCAGCATTTT	CASSEGRGSNQPQHF
TRBV28	TRBJ2-7	NA	NA	TGTGCCAGCAGTACCGGACGGATGGGCTACGAGCAGTACTTC	CASSTGRMGYEQYF
TRBV19	TRBJ1-1	NA	TRBD1	TGTGCCAGTAGTATTCTCCCCTGGACAGGACGGAACACTGAAGCTTTCTTT	CASSILPWTGRNTEAFF
TRBV18	TRBJ2-2	NA	NA	TGTGCCAGCTCACCTCTCTATAACACCGGGGAGCTGTTTTTT	CASSPLYNTGELFF
TRBV14	TRBJ2-5	NA	TRBD1	TGTGCCAGCAGCCAAGTTGGGGGACAGAAAGAGACCCAGTACTTC	CASSQVGGQKETQYF
TRBV11-3	TRBJ2-3	NA	TRBD2	TGTGCCAGCAGCCGAGCGGGAGACGGCACAGATACGCAGTATTTT	CASSRAGDGTDTQYF
TRBV6-5	TRBJ2-7	NA	TRBD1	TGTGCCAGCAGTTACGACTATTACAGGGGGCAAGAGCAGTACTTC	CASSYDYYRGQEQYF
TRBV13	TRBJ1-2	NA	NA	TGTGCCAGCAGCTTCCTCAGGGCGCACGGCTACACCTTC	CASSFLRAHGYTF
TRBV19	TRBJ1-1	NA	NA	TGTGCCGTTCAGGACAGTCCGGCTGAAGCTTTCTTT	CAVQDSPAEAFF
TRBV19	TRBJ1-5	NA	NA	TGTGCCAGTAGTATGGCAGATCACAATCAGCCCCAGCATTTT	CASSMADHNQPQHF
TRBV20-1	TRBJ1-1	NA	NA	TGCAGTGCTAAAAGGACTGAAGCTTTCTTT	CSAKRTEAFF
TRBV6-5	TRBJ1-4	NA	NA	TGTGCCAGCAGTTACTCAGGGAAGGAAAAACTGTTTTTT	CASSYSGKEKLFF
TRBV7-3	TRBJ1-1	NA	TRBD1	TGTGCCAGCGGACTGGACAGGGGGCCGGAAATGAACACTGAAGCTTTCTTT	CASGLDRGPEMNTEAFF
TRBV9	TRBJ2-3	NA	NA	TGTGCCAGCAGCGTTGAACCGGGACTGCCTTTACAGTATTTT	CASSVEPGLPLQYF
TRBV28	TRBJ1-4	NA	TRBD1	TGTGCCAGCAGTCCGACAGGGTTAGGAAAAGAAAAACTGTTTTTT	CASSPTGLGKEKLFF
TRBV7-2	TRBJ1-1	NA	NA	TGTGCCAGCAGGGTAGCAGAAGCTTTCTTT	CASRVAEAFF